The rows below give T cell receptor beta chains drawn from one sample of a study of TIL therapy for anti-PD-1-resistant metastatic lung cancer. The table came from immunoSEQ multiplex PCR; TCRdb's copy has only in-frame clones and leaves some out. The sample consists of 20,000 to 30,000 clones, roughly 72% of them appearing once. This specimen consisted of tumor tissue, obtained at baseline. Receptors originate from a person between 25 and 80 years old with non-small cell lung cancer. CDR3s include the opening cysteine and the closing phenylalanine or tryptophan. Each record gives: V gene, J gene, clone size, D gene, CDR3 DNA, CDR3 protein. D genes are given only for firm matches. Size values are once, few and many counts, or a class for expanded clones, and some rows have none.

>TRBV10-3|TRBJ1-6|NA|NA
TGTGCCATCAGTGAGTCAACTAATTCACCCCTCCACTTT
CAISESTNSPLHF
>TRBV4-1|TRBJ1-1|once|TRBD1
TGCGCCAGCAGCCGGAGTCGGACAGGCCCAGGGGTCACTGAAGCTTTCTTT
CASSRSRTGPGVTEAFF
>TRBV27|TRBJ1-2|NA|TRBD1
TGTGCCAGCAGTTTCACGGGACAGGACTACTATGGCTACACCTTC
CASSFTGQDYYGYTF
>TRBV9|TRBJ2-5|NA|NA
TGTGCCAGCAGCGTCCCTACCGAGCGGACCCAGTACTTC
CASSVPTERTQYF
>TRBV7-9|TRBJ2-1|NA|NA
TGTGCCAGCAGCTTATCCGGGGTGGAGCAGTTCTTC
CASSLSGVEQFF
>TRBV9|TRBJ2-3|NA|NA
TGTGCCAGCAGCGTAGGACTCACCTCTAGCACAGATACGCAGTATTTT
CASSVGLTSSTDTQYF
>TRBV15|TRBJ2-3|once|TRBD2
TGTGCCACCAGCAGCCCCGGGGCGGGACTATACACAGATACGCAGTATTTT
CATSSPGAGLYTDTQYF
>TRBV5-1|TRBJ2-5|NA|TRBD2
TGCGCCAGCAGCTTGCGGGAGGGCGGTGGGGAGACCCAGTACTTC
CASSLREGGGETQYF
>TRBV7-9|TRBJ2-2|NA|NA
TGTGCCAGCAGCCGTAGCAGGACCGGGGAGCTGTTTTTT
CASSRSRTGELFF
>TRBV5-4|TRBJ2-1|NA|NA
TGTGCCAGCAGCCCTGACTGGCCCGAGCAGTTCTTC
CASSPDWPEQFF
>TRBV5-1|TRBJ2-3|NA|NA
TGCGCCAGCAGCTTGGTAGGGTATACAGATACGCAGTATTTT
CASSLVGYTDTQYF
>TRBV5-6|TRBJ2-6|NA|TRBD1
TGTGCCAGCAGTTTGACAGGGGGAAGTGGGGCCAACGTCCTGACTTTC
CASSLTGGSGANVLTF
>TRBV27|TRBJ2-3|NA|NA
TGTGCCAGCTCGGGGGGCCGGCCAGATACGCAGTATTTT
CASSGGRPDTQYF
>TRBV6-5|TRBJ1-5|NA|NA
TGTGCCAGCAGTTACGGACAGTCTAGCAATCAGCCCCAGCATTTT
CASSYGQSSNQPQHF
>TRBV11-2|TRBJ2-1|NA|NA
TGTGCCAGCAGCTTAGGGTTTAGTAATGAGCAGTTCTTC
CASSLGFSNEQFF
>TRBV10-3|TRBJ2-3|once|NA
TGTGCCATCAGCTCGCGGGACAGTGTTCGTTGGGGGGCCGAATCAGATACGCAGTATTTT
CAISSRDSVRWGAESDTQYF
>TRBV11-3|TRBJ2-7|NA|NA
TGTGCCAGCAGCTTAGTTGAGAGGCGGGGGCTTTCCTACGAGCAGTACTTC
CASSLVERRGLSYEQYF
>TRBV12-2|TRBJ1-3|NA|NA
TGTGCAAGTCGCCCCAGCCTGGGCAGAGCCTCCGGAAACACCATATATTTT
CASRPSLGRASGNTIYF
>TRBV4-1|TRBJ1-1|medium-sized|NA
TGCGCCAGCAGCCAGCCGCTGGAGGGCACTGAAGCTTTCTTT
CASSQPLEGTEAFF
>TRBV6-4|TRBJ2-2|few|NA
TGTGCCAGCAGTGACTCGAGTACCGGGGAGCTGTTTTTT
CASSDSSTGELFF
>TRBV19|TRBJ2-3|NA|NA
TGTGCCACTCGAGACACAGATACGCAGTATTTT
CATRDTDTQYF
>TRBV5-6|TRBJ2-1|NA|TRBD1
TGTGCCAGCAGCGAGAGGGGCAGGGGGTGGAATGAGCAGTTCTTC
CASSERGRGWNEQFF
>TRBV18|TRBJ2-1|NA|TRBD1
TGTGCCAGCTCACCGACAGGGGGCTGGGGCAATGAGCAGTTCTTC
CASSPTGGWGNEQFF
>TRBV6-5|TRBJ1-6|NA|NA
TGTGCCAGCAGACAGGGAAATTCACCCCTCCACTTT
CASRQGNSPLHF